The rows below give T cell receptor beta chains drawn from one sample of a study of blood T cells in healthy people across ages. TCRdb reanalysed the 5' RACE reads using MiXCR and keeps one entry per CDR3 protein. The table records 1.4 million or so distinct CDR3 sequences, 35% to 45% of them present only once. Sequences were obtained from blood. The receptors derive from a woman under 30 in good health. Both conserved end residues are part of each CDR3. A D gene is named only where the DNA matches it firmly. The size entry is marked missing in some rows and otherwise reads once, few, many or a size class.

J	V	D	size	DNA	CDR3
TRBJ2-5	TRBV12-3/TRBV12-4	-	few	TGTGCCAGCAGTTTTTCCCCGACATCCCACCAAGAGACCCAGTACTTC	CASSFSPTSHQETQYF
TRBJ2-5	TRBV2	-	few	TGTGCCAGCAGTGACAGGGCTCATGAGCAGTACTTC	CASSDRAHEQYF
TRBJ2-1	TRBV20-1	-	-	TGCAGTGCTAGAGATGGATACTACAATGAGCAGTTCTTC	CSARDGYYNEQFF
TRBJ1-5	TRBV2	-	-	TGTGCCGGCAGCTTAAATCGGCCCCAGCATTTT	CAGSLNRPQHF
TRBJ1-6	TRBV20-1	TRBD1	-	TGCAGTGCTAGTTCGACAGGGAGCTCCTATAGTTCACCCCTCCACTTT	CSASSTGSSYSSPLHF
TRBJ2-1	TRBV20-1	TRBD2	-	TGCAGTGCTATGCGGGTCGCGGGAGGCACCTACAATGAGCAGTTCTTC	CSAMRVAGGTYNEQFF
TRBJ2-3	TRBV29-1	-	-	TGCAGCGTTGGCTGGCCTAGCGGCACAGATACGCAGTATTTT	CSVGWPSGTDTQYF
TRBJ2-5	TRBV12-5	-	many	TGTGCTAGTGGTTTGATACACGGGCCAGGGGAGACCCAGTACTTC	CASGLIHGPGETQYF
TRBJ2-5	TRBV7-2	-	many	TGTGCCAGCAGCTTAACGACTAGTCTAGAGACCCAGTACTTC	CASSLTTSLETQYF
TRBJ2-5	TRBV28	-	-	TGTGCCAGCACGGTCACCAGACGCGTTCAAGAGACCCAGTACTTC	CASTVTRRVQETQYF
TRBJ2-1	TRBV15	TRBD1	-	TGTGCCACCAGCCGAGACAGGGTCGTCTACAATGAGCAGTTCTTC	CATSRDRVVYNEQFF
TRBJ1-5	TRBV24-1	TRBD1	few	TGTGCCACCAGTGATTTGACAGGGGATAGGGGCAATCAGCCCCAGCATTTT	CATSDLTGDRGNQPQHF
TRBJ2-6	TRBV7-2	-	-	TGCGCCAGCAGCTTTGGGGAGTCTGGGGCCAACGTCCTGACTTTC	CASSFGESGANVLTF
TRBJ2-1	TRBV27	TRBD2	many	TGTGCCAGCAGTCCTGGGACTAGCGGAGCCAATGAGCAGTTCTTC	CASSPGTSGANEQFF
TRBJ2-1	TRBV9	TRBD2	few	TGTGCCAGCAGCGCCGGGACTACCCCCTCGGATGAGCAGTTCTTC	CASSAGTTPSDEQFF
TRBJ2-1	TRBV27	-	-	TGTGCCAGCAGACCGGCGAGGGGCGGCGTGGATGAGCAGTTCTTC	CASRPARGGVDEQFF
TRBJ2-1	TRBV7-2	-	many	TGTGCCAGCAGCTCCGTTTACAATGAGCAGTTCTTC	CASSSVYNEQFF
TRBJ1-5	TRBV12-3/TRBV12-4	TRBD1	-	TGTGCCAGCAGGCAACGAGGACAGGAAACCAATCAGCCCCAGCATTTT	CASRQRGQETNQPQHF
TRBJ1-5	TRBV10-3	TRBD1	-	TGTGCCACCTCGGACAGGGAGACCAATCAGCCCCAGCATTTT	CATSDRETNQPQHF
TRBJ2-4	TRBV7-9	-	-	TGTGCCAGCAGCTTCCCGGACACGCTAGCCAAAAACATTCAGTACTTC	CASSFPDTLAKNIQYF
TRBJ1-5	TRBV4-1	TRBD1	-	TGCGCCAGCAGCGAAGGTGACAGGGAGGTTCAGCCCCAGCATTTT	CASSEGDREVQPQHF
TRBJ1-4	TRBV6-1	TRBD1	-	TGTGCCAGCAGTGAAGCCCGGGACAGGCGCCCTGCAACTAATGAAAAACTGTTTTTT	CASSEARDRRPATNEKLFF
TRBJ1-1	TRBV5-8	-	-	TGTGCCAGCAGCTTGGAATTCAACACTGAAGCTTTCTTT	CASSLEFNTEAFF
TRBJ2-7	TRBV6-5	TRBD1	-	TGTGCCGCAGGGACAGGGCGGTACTACGAGCAGTACTTC	CAAGTGRYYEQYF
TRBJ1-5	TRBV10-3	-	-	TGTGCCATCAGCGGACACAATCAGCCCCAGCATTTT	CAISGHNQPQHF
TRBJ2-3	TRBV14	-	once	TGTGCCAGCAGCCAAGGGGATACTAGCACAGATACGCAGTATTTT	CASSQGDTSTDTQYF
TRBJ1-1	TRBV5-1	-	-	TGCGCCAGCAGGCAACAACTAACTGACACTGAAGCTTTCTTT	CASRQQLTDTEAFF
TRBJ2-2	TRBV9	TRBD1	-	TGTGCCAGCAGCCCCTCTCCGGGACAGACTGTCGGGGAGCTGTTTTTT	CASSPSPGQTVGELFF
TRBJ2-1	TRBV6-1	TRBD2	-	TGTGCCAGCCGTCCGGCGGGGGTCTCCTCCTACAATGAGCAGTTCTTC	CASRPAGVSSYNEQFF
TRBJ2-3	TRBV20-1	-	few	TGCAGTGCTAGGTCCTGGCTAGGCGTAACAGATACGCAGTATTTT	CSARSWLGVTDTQYF
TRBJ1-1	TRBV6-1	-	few	TGTGCCAGCATGCAGGCGACTGAAGCTTTCTTT	CASMQATEAFF
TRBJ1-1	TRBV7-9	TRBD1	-	TGTGCCAGCAGCACCCACGGAGGACAGGGTGGGACTGAAGCTTTCTTT	CASSTHGGQGGTEAFF
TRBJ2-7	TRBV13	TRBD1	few	TGTGCCAGCAGTTCTACCGACAGGGCCAATACCTACGAGCAGTACTTC	CASSSTDRANTYEQYF
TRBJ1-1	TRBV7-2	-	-	TGTGCCAGCAGCCCGGGGGAGCTGGCAAAGGGCACTGAAGCTTTCTTT	CASSPGELAKGTEAFF
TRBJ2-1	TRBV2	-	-	TGTGCCAGCGGGTATTTATTAGCAGGAGAGCAGTTCTTC	CASGYLLAGEQFF
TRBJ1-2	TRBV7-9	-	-	TGTGCCAGCAGCTATTCCCTCAGGGGTAACTATGGCTACACCTTC	CASSYSLRGNYGYTF
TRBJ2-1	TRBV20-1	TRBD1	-	TGCAGTGCTAGACCTGACAGGGGACCCTACAATGAGCAGTTCTTC	CSARPDRGPYNEQFF
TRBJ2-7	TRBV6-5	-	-	TGTGCCAGCAGAACTGACGGTGACTACGAGCAGTACTTC	CASRTDGDYEQYF
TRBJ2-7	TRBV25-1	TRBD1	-	TGTGCCAGCAGTGAATATCTACAGGGGGCCTACGAGCAGTACTTC	CASSEYLQGAYEQYF
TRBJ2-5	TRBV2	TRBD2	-	TGTGCCAGCGGGACTATTCCCCAGTACTTC	CASGTIPQYF
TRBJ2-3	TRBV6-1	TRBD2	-	TGTGCCAGCAGTGAATCCCCTAGCGGGAGCTCAGATACGCAGTATTTT	CASSESPSGSSDTQYF
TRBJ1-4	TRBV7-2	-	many	TGTGCCAGCAGCATCGTCCCAACGGGAAGTTACAATGAAAAACTGTTTTTT	CASSIVPTGSYNEKLFF
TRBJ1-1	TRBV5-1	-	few	TGCGCCAGCAGCCATCCGGGGTTTGAGTTGGCTGAAGCTTTCTTT	CASSHPGFELAEAFF
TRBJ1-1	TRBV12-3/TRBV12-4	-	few	TGTGCCAGCAGTCCCCGGTATGGAACTGAAGCTTTCTTT	CASSPRYGTEAFF
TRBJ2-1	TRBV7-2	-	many	TGTGCCAGCAGCTTAGGGGAATTCCGTGAGCAGTTCTTC	CASSLGEFREQFF
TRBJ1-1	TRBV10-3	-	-	TGTGCCATCAGTGAGCCTCCCCCGGGAGAAGCTTTCTTT	CAISEPPPGEAFF
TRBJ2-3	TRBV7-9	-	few	TGTGCCAGCAGCTTATTTGGGGATAGCACAGATACGCAGTATTTT	CASSLFGDSTDTQYF
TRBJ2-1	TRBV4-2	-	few	TGTGCCAGCAGCCAGGCGGACGAAGACTACAATGAGCAGTTCTTC	CASSQADEDYNEQFF
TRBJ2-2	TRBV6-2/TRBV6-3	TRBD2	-	TGTGCCAGCAGTTTTAGCGGGTCTCGGAACACCGGGGAGCTGTTTTTT	CASSFSGSRNTGELFF
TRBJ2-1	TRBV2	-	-	TGTGCCAGCAGGGCCAGGGGGGGAACCTACAATGAGCAGTTCTTC	CASRARGGTYNEQFF
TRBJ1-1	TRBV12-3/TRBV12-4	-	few	TGTGCCAGCAGTACTACTGCAAGGATGAACACTGAAGCTTTCTTT	CASSTTARMNTEAFF
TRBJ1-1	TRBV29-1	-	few	TGCAGCGTTCTGGGACAAGTGAACACTGAAGCTTTCTTT	CSVLGQVNTEAFF
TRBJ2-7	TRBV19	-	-	TGTGCCAGTAGTGCCGGGCGGGTCTACGAGCAGTACTTC	CASSAGRVYEQYF
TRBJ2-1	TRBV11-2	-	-	TGTGCCAGCAGCAACGGGGTTTACAATGAGCAGTTCTTC	CASSNGVYNEQFF
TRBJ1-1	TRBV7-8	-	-	TGTGCCAGCAGCTTAGGTGGCCGGGGGACGACCACTGAAGCTTTCTTT	CASSLGGRGTTTEAFF
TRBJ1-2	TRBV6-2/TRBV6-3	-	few	TGTGCCAGCCATTGGCCGAATAACTATGGCTACACCTTC	CASHWPNNYGYTF
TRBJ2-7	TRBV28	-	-	TGTGCCAGCAGTTCGACACAGGACGAGCAGTACTTC	CASSSTQDEQYF
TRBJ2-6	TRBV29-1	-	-	TGCAGCGTTGAAAGAGAGTCTGGGGCCAACGTCCTGACTTTC	CSVERESGANVLTF
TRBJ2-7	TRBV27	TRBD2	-	TGTGCCAGCAGTAAAAGCGGGGACTACCGCTACAATGAGCAGTACTTC	CASSKSGDYRYNEQYF
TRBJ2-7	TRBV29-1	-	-	TGCAGCGTGGCCAGATCTACGGGAGCCGAGCAGTACTTC	CSVARSTGAEQYF